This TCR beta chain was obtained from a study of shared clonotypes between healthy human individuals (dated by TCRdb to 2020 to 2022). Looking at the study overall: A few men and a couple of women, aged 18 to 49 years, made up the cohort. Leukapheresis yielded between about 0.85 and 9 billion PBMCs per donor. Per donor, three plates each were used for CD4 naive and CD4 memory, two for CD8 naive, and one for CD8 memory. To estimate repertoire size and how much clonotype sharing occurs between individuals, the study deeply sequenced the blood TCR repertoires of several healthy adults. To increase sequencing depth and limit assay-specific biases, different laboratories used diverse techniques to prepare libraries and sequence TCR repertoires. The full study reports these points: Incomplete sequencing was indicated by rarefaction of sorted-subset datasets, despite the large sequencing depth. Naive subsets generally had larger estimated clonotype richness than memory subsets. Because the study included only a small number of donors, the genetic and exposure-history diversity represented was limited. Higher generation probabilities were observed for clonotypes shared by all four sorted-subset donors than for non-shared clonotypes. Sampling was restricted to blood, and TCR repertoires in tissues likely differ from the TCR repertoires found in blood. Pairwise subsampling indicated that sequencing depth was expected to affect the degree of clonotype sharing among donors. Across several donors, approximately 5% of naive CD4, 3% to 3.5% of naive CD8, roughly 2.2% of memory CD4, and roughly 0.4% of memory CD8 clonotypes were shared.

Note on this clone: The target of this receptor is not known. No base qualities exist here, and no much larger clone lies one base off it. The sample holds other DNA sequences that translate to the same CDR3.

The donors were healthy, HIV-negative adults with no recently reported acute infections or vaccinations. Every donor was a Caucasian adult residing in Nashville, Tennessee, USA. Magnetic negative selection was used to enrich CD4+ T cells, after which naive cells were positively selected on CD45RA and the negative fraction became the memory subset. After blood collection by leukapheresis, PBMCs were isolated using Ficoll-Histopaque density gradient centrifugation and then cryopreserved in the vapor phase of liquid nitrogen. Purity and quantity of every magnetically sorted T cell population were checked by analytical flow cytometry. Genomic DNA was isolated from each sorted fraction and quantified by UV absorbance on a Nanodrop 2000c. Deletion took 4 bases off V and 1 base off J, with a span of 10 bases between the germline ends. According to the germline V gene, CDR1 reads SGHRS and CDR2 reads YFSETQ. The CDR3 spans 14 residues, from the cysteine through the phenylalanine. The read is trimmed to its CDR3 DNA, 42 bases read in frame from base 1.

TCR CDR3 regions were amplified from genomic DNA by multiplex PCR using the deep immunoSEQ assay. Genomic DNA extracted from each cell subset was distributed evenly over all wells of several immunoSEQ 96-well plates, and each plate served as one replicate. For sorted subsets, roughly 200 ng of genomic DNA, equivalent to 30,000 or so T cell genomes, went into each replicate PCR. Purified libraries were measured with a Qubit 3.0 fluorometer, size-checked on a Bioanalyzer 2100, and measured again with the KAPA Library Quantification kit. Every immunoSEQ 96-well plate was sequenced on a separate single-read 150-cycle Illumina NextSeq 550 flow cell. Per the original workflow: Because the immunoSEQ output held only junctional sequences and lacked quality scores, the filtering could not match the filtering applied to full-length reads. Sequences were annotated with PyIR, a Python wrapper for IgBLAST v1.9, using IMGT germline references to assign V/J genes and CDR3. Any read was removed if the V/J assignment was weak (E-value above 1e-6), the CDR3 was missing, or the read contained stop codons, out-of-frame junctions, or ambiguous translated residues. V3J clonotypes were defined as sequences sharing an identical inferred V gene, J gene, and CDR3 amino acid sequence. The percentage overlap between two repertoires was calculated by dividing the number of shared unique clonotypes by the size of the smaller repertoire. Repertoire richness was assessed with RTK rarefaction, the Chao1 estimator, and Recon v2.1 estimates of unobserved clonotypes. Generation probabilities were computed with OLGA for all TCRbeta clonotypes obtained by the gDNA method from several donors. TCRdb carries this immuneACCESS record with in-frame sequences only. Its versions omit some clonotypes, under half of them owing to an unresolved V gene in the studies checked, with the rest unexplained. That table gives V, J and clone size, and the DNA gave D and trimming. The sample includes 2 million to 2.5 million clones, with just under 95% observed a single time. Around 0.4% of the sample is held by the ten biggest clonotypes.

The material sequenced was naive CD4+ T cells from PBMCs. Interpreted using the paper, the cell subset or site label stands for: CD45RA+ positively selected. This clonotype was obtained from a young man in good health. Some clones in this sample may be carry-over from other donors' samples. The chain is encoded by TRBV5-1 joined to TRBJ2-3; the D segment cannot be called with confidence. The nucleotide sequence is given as TGCGCCAGCAGCCTACGACTGCGCACAGATACGCAGTATTTT. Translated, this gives CASSLRLRTDTQYF.